This TCR beta chain was sequenced during a study of cytomegalovirus exposure and HLA in healthy donors. Study-wide context: Previous work identified roughly 120 million unique TCR beta sequences from around 180 million T cells. Findings and limits, study-wide: A previous analysis found most TCR beta V segments productive roughly 87% or roughly 30% of the time. Indistinguishability led to the exclusion of some V segments, TRBV6-2 and TRBV6-3 included.

Unrecorded immune exposures were likely, despite nominal health at sampling. The PCR ran on 60 Vbeta and 13 Jbeta primers. Assay: immunoSEQ multiplex PCR; the TCRdb copy retains only in-frame clones and omits some. Of about 170,000 clones listed, around 62% are singletons. Germline V gives CDR1 SGHVS, CDR2 FQNEAQ. The V and J ends lost 1 base and 2 bases respectively, with 9 bases between them. This CDR3 contains 14 residues. Notes on this clone: Its antigen is not known.

The TCR comes from a man aged 35-49 years in good health and CMV-seronegative. V is TRBV7-8 and J is TRBJ2-7; D is ambiguous. The specimen was PBMCs. The CDR3: CASSLDRRPYEQYF. The CDR3 coding sequence is TGTGCCAGCAGCTTAGATAGGAGACCCTACGAGCAGTACTTC.